This T cell receptor beta chain is drawn from a study of OX40 agonist ivuxolimab in advanced cancers. Findings of the study overall: Some nonresponders additionally presented with little normalized T-cell clonal expansion. In the expanded peripheral T cells, antigen specificity was never determined.

Worth noting for this clone: Its specificity is not known.

V was pared by 9 bases and J by 4 bases, with 19 bases between. The CDR3 length is 15 residues. Germline assignment: CDR1 WSHSY and CDR2 SAAADI. Repertoires were generated with immunoSEQ multiplex PCR, while TCRdb's copy carries only in-frame clones and drops some. Here the sample spans about 21,000 clones, about 84% being singletons. The rearrangement joins TRBV10-2 to TRBJ2-1; possible D gene TRBD2, 7 bases. The receptor was isolated from an adult with an advanced solid tumor such as melanoma, head and neck, liver or kidney cancer. The source was CD4+ or CD8+ T cells sorted from blood, collected in a trial of the OX40 agonist ivuxolimab. The CDR3 region has the DNA TGCGCCAGTGTCCGGGGGGCGGGGGCGTACAATGAGCAGTTCTTC. Its protein product is CASVRGAGAYNEQFF.